Listed here are 10 T cell receptor beta chains from one sample, sequenced in a study of blood T cell repertoires in COVID-19. Profiling relied on immunoSEQ multiplex PCR, and the TCRdb table lists in-frame clones only, not all of them. Here the sample spans some 70,000 clones, 80% to 90% being singletons. Material for sequencing was peripheral blood. Receptors originate from a woman older than 75 with active COVID-19.

The chain employs TRBV11-2 and TRBJ1-2; no clear D gene. The CDR3 length is 11 residues. Germline V gene lookup returns CDR1 SGHAT and CDR2 FQNNGV. Trimming took off 4 bases at V and 4 bases at J, with 4 bases between the two ends. The CDR3 is CASSSRYGYTF. The CDR3 region has the DNA TGTGCCAGCAGCTCCCGCTATGGCTACACCTTC.

This clone was observed a single time. V gene TRBV5-1 combines with J gene TRBJ2-7; 8 positions match TRBD2. The CDR3 loop spans 15 amino acids. Germline-derived CDR1 and CDR2 are SGHRS and YFSETQ. V dropped 4 bases and J dropped 4; count of bases not matched to a gene: 10. The CDR3: CASSPAPGLEYEQYF. In nucleotides, the CDR3 is TGCGCCAGCAGCCCAGCCCCGGGACTAGAATACGAGCAGTACTTC.

The rearrangement uses TRBV10-3 and TRBJ1-4; no clear D gene. V lost 0 bases and J lost 8, with 10 bases in between. Germline V gene sequence: CDR1 ENHRY, CDR2 SYGVKD. This CDR3 comprises 14 residues. As DNA, the CDR3 is TGTGCCATCAGTGAGTCGTCAGGAGGAGAAAAACTGTTTTTT. Translated, it gives CAISESSGGEKLFF.

The rearrangement joins TRBV28 to TRBJ1-6; D perhaps matches TRBD1 (6 bases). With 7 bases removed from V and 5 bases from J, the gap between germline ends came to 15 bases. The CDR3 spans 15 residues. Germline assignment: CDR1 MDHEN and CDR2 SYDVKM. In DNA, the CDR3 is TGTGCCAGCACCCCCCGCAGGACAGATAATTCACCCCTCCACTTT. Translation: CASTPRRTDNSPLHF.

This chain links TRBV28 with TRBJ2-7; possible D gene TRBD1, 6 bases. The CDR3 runs to 11 residues. In germline, CDR1 is MDHEN, CDR2 SYDVKM. Trimming removed 2 bases from V and 9 bases from J, with 8 bases in between. The CDR3 DNA follows: TGTGCCAGCAGTTTAGGGACACGGCAGTACTTC. Encoded protein: CASSLGTRQYF.

The V call is TRBV7-2, the J call TRBJ1-6; the D gene is possibly TRBD1 (5 bases). The V gene's germline CDR1 is SGHTA and CDR2 FQGNSA. The CDR3 runs 16 residues. The V end was cut by 2 bases, the J end by 8 bases, with 16 bases between. The CDR3 bases are TGTGCCAGCAGCTTATCCGGTGGCAGGGCGTATTCACCCCTCCACTTT. Encoded protein: CASSLSGGRAYSPLHF. Full variable domain (rest looked up from reference TRBV7-2 and TRBJ1-6): GAGVSQSPSNKVTEKGKDVELRCDPISGHTALYWYRQSLGQGLEFLIYFQGNSAPDKSGLPSDRFSAERTGGSVSTLTIQRTQQEDSAVYLCASSLSGGRAYSPLHFGNGTRLTVT.

The rearrangement joins TRBV4-3 to TRBJ2-3, with 10 bases identical to TRBD1. With 3 bases clipped from V and 0 bases from J, the junction kept 15 bases outside the gene matches. Germline CDR1 is LGHNA and CDR2 is YSLEER. The CDR3 is made up of 20 amino acids. Written as DNA, the CDR3 is TGCGCCAGCAGCCATAGGGCGTCGGGACAGGGGAGAGTAAGCACAGATACGCAGTATTTT. Translation gives CASSHRASGQGRVSTDTQYF.

The gene calls are TRBV24-1 and TRBJ2-5; maybe TRBD1 (6 bases). V shed 3 bases and J shed 7 bases, with 14 bases lying between them. Germline V gene sequence: CDR1 KGHDR, CDR2 SFDVKD. The CDR3 covers 14 residues. DNA for the CDR3: TGTGCCACCAGTGATCCTACAGGGTTCGGGACCCAGTACTTC. As protein: CATSDPTGFGTQYF.

This clone was seen ten or more times. This sequence joins TRBV28 and TRBJ2-2, with 12 bases aligning to TRBD2. Germline CDR1 is MDHEN and CDR2 is SYDVKM. The V and J ends lost 6 bases and 6 bases, in that order; junction bases with no gene match: 8. This CDR3 is 16 amino acids long. The CDR3 DNA reads TGTGCCAGCAGAACGGGACTAGCGGGCGTATCCGGGGAGCTGTTTTTT. Protein: CASRTGLAGVSGELFF.

The CDR3 DNA reads as TGTGCCACCGGGTCGGGAGGGGGTGGTGAGCAGTTCTTC. The encoded protein is CATGSGGGGEQFF. V usage is TRBV24-1 and J usage is TRBJ2-1, with TRBD2 matching over 8 bases. V was pared by 9 bases and J by 9 bases, with 9 bases of the junction left unmatched. The germline CDR1 and CDR2 sequences are KGHDR and SFDVKD. The CDR3 sequence is 13 residues long.